These 4 T cell receptor beta chains came from one sample sequenced in a study of OX40 agonist ivuxolimab in advanced cancers. Here immunoSEQ multiplex PCR was the method, and the copy in TCRdb shows in-frame clones only, minus some. Among roughly 120,000 clones, 85% to 90% were seen once, and the ten largest hold around 0.57%. The sequenced sample was CD4+ or CD8+ T cells sorted from blood, obtained in a trial of the OX40 agonist ivuxolimab. The receptors derive from an adult with an advanced solid tumor such as melanoma, head and neck, liver or kidney cancer.

The CDR3 loop is CASSLDRGFTDTQYF. The CDR3 bases are TGTGCCAGCAGCTTGGACAGGGGGTTCACAGATACGCAGTATTTT. The chain has TRBV5-4 and TRBJ2-3; 8 bases are shared with TRBD1. The length of the CDR3 is 15 residues. From germline, CDR1 is SGHNT and CDR2 YYREEE (reference sequence). J gave up 2 bases and V 0 bases, and 2 bases lay outside the gene matches.

V is TRBV10-3 and J is TRBJ2-7; maybe TRBD2 (5 bases). CDR1 is ENHRY and CDR2 is SYGVKD in the germline V gene. The CDR3 runs 12 residues. Trimming left V 10 bases short and J 3 bases short, with 13 bases between. CDR3 in DNA: TGTGCCACCTCCCATGCGGGCTACGAGCAGTACTTC. This sequence encodes CATSHAGYEQYF.

The chain couples TRBV2 to TRBJ2-3; D might be TRBD1 or TRBD2, each matching 5 bases. CDR1 and CDR2 (germline): SNHLY, FYNNEI. The ends were cut back, 6 bases at V and 4 bases at J, with 14 bases in the middle. The length of the CDR3 is 14 residues. CDR3 protein: CASSSLGASDTQYF. The CDR3, as DNA: TGTGCCAGCAGCTCCCTCGGGGCATCAGATACGCAGTATTTT.

This clone was counted only a few times. The chain employs TRBV6-1 and TRBJ1-5; D unclear. This CDR3 contains 15 residues. Trimming took 0 bases from V and 4 from J, leaving 10 bases between them. Germline V gene data show CDR1 as MNHNS and CDR2 as SASEGT. CDR3 loop: CASSEASSGNQPQHF. Written as DNA, the CDR3 is TGTGCCAGCAGTGAAGCGTCGAGTGGGAATCAGCCCCAGCATTTT.